The 21 T cell receptor beta chains in this list originate from one sample, sequenced in a study of control samples from healthy donors and cancer patients. TCRdb keeps only in-frame clones here, not all; method: immunoSEQ multiplex PCR. The table includes 130,000 or so clones, 70% to 90% detected once. Sequencing was performed on blood. The receptor set was obtained from a man in his fifties or sixties in good health.

The J gene is TRBJ1-1, the V gene TRBV11-2, with D possibly TRBD1 on 5 matching bases. CDR1 and CDR2 (germline): SGHAT, FQNNGV. The V end was cut by 3 bases, the J end by 1 base, with 15 bases between. The CDR3 extends over 16 amino acids. The CDR3 nucleotides are TGTGCCAGCAGCTTCCGCACCGGAGGGGCGAACACTGAAGCTTTCTTT. Translating it yields CASSFRTGGANTEAFF.

In its sample, this clone was seen a few times. V and J are TRBV7-9 and TRBJ1-5, with D possibly matching TRBD1 (6 bases). The CDR3 length is 15 residues. The V and J ends lost 1 base and 1 base respectively, with 8 bases between them. Germline V lookup: CDR1 SEHNR, CDR2 FQNEAQ (reference sequence). The CDR3 spells CASSLEGGSNQPQHF. The CDR3 DNA sequence: TGTGCCAGCAGCTTAGAAGGGGGGAGCAATCAGCCCCAGCATTTT. The full variable domain, completed using reference TRBV7-9 and TRBJ1-5, is DTGVSQNPRHKITKRGQNVTFRCDPISEHNRLYWYRQTLGQGPEFLTYFQNEAQLEKSRLLSDRFSAERPKGSFSTLEIQRTEQGDSAMYLCASSLEGGSNQPQHFGDGTRLSIL.

CDR3 residues: CASSANTEAFF. The CDR3 nucleotides are TGTGCCAGCAGCGCTAACACTGAAGCTTTCTTT. This chain connects TRBV9 to TRBJ1-1; D not resolved. The CDR3 runs to 11 residues. V dropped 3 bases and J dropped 2 bases, with 2 bases sitting between them. The germline V gene has CDR1 SGDLS and CDR2 YYNGEE. Drawing the rest from reference TRBV9 and TRBJ1-1, the complete variable domain is DSGVTQTPKHLITATGQRVTLRCSPRSGDLSVYWYQQSLDQGLQFLIQYYNGEERAKGNILERFSAQQFPDLHSELNLSSLELGDSALYFCASSANTEAFFGQGTRLTVV.

This rearrangement joins TRBV3-1 (or the pseudogene TRBV3-2) to TRBJ1-1; the D gene is possibly TRBD1 (5 bases). Germline V gives CDR1 LGHDT, CDR2 YNNKEL (reference sequence). Trimming stripped 3 bases from V and 5 bases from J, with 19 bases between. This CDR3 has 16 amino acids. CDR3: CASSHRRDGARTEAFF. The DNA for the CDR3 is TGTGCCAGCAGCCACCGGAGGGACGGGGCGAGGACTGAAGCTTTCTTT.

This sequence joins TRBV4-1 and TRBJ2-1; 7 positions agree with TRBD2. Germline CDR1 is MGHRA and CDR2 is YSYEKL. This CDR3 has 15 amino acids. V lost 0 bases to trimming and J lost 11 bases; unmatched junction nucleotides: 10. The CDR3 DNA sequence: TGCGCCAGCAGCCAAGAAGGAGCGGGGAAGGAACAGCAGTTCTTC. Encoded protein: CASSQEGAGKEQQFF.

The chain carries TRBV7-9 and TRBJ1-3, with TRBD1 as a possible D gene (5 bases). V dropped 6 bases and J dropped 0 bases, with 12 bases sitting between them. The CDR3 contains 15 residues. Germline lookup yields CDR1 SEHNR and CDR2 FQNEAQ (reference sequence). This chain's CDR3 is CASRPPGHSGNTIYF. The CDR3 region has the DNA TGTGCCAGCAGACCGCCAGGGCACTCTGGAAACACCATATATTTT.

This clone came up a few times. J is TRBJ2-3 and V is TRBV9, with 11 bases that match TRBD1. Trimming at V came to 2 bases and at J to 5 bases, leaving 7 bases not matched to a gene. The CDR3 spans 16 residues. Germline loops: CDR1 SGDLS, CDR2 YYNGEE. The CDR3 reads CASSVRTGGSGDTQYF. DNA for the CDR3: TGTGCCAGCAGCGTTCGGACAGGGGGCTCTGGAGATACGCAGTATTTT.

This chain joins TRBV7-2 and TRBJ1-2, with TRBD1 as a possible D gene (5 bases). The CDR3 totals 14 residues. V lost 1 base and J 7 bases, leaving 13 bases between the germline ends. Germline V gives CDR1 SGHTA, CDR2 FQGNSA. The CDR3 loop reads CASSLDGAVGGYTF. The CDR3 region has the DNA TGTGCCAGCAGCTTAGACGGGGCTGTCGGTGGCTACACCTTC.

The CDR3 sequence is CASSLQGVGTEAFF. The CDR3 bases are TGTGCCAGCAGTCTACAGGGGGTGGGCACTGAAGCTTTCTTT. The chain is built from TRBV6-6 and TRBJ1-1; 8 positions match TRBD1. Germline V gene lookup returns CDR1 MNHNY and CDR2 SVGAGI (reference sequence). This CDR3 contains 14 residues. Unmatched junction bases numbered 6, after V lost 5 bases and J lost 4 bases.

This clone was picked up one time. J is TRBJ2-3 and V is TRBV18; tentatively, D is TRBD1 (6 bases). CDR3 length: 13 amino acids. The V and J ends lost 6 bases and 3 bases respectively, with 10 bases between them. Germline V gene data show CDR1 as KGHSH and CDR2 as LQKENI. This chain's CDR3 is CASSGQGTDTQYF. CDR3 DNA: TGTGCCAGCTCGGGGCAGGGGACAGATACGCAGTATTTT.

The V gene is TRBV5-1, the J gene TRBJ2-5; TRBD2 matches at 7 bases. The CDR3 contains 14 residues. V lost 4 bases, J lost 5 bases, and 8 bases stayed unmatched. Germline V CDR1 and CDR2: SGHRS, YFSETQ. CDR3 nucleotide sequence: TGCGCCAGCAGCCCGGGGGGAGCTGGGGAGACCCAGTACTTC. It yields the protein CASSPGGAGETQYF.

CDR3 region: CASSLRARRETQYF. CDR3 coding DNA: TGTGCCAGCAGCTTACGTGCTCGGCGAGAGACCCAGTACTTC. The V gene is TRBV7-2, the J gene TRBJ2-5; D gene ambiguous. The CDR3 consists of 14 residues. V lost 2 bases and J 4 bases, leaving 11 bases between the germline ends. Per the germline V gene, CDR1 is SGHTA and CDR2 is FQGNSA.

The chain is built from TRBV5-1 and TRBJ2-1; tentatively, D is TRBD1 or TRBD2 (5 bases each). The CDR3 runs 14 residues. Germline CDR1 is SGHRS and CDR2 is YFSETQ. V was cut by 4 bases and J by 6 bases, with 14 bases left in between. The CDR3 coding sequence is TGCGCCAGCAGCGGGGACGGAAGGGGCAATGAGCAGTTCTTC. It yields the protein CASSGDGRGNEQFF.

The chain couples TRBV3-1 (or the pseudogene TRBV3-2) to TRBJ1-1; D possibly corresponds to TRBD1 (5 bases). The germline V gene has CDR1 LGHDT and CDR2 YNNKEL (reference sequence). The length of the CDR3 is 15 residues. Trimming shortened V by 4 bases and J by 5 bases, and 17 bases separated the two germline ends. The CDR3 DNA follows: TGTGCCAGCAGCCCCTTACCGGGGAAGGGGACTGAAGCTTTCTTT. Its protein is CASSPLPGKGTEAFF.

The CDR3 DNA follows: TGTGCCAGCAGTTACGGGACGGGGGGCCGCACAGATACGCAGTATTTT. It encodes CASSYGTGGRTDTQYF. J is TRBJ2-3 and V is TRBV6-5; D possibly corresponds to TRBD2 (7 bases). Trimming left V 2 bases short and J 1 base short, with 13 bases between. CDR1 is MNHEY and CDR2 is SVGAGI in the germline V gene. The CDR3 has 16 residues.

The rearrangement joins TRBV6-2 or TRBV6-3 to TRBJ1-5; D call uncertain. V was shortened by 2 bases and J by 0 bases, with 5 bases between the two germline ends. The CDR3 loop spans 14 amino acids. The V gene's germline CDR1 is MNHEY and CDR2 SVGEGT. CDR3 protein: CASSYPPSNQPQHF. The CDR3, as DNA: TGTGCCAGCAGTTACCCCCCTAGCAATCAGCCCCAGCATTTT.

The chain carries TRBV2 and TRBJ2-3; 9 bases are shared with TRBD2. With 7 bases clipped from V and 4 bases from J, the junction kept 9 bases outside the gene matches. This CDR3 has 15 amino acids. Germline CDR1 is SNHLY and CDR2 is FYNNEI. The CDR3 region has the DNA TGTGCCAGCACTTACGGGACTAGCCGGGCAGATACGCAGTATTTT. Amino acids: CASTYGTSRADTQYF.

V and J are TRBV7-9 and TRBJ2-2; the match to TRBD1 covers 11 bases. The CDR3 consists of 16 residues. V was pared by 1 base and J by 4 bases, with 2 bases of the junction left unmatched. CDR1 SEHNR and CDR2 FQNEAQ come from the germline V gene (reference sequence). CDR3 sequence: CASSLGTGGVTGELFF. The CDR3 DNA is TGTGCCAGCAGCTTAGGGACAGGGGGCGTCACCGGGGAGCTGTTTTTT.

V is TRBV27 and J is TRBJ2-7, with TRBD1 matching over 10 bases. Germline V gives CDR1 MNHEY, CDR2 SMNVEV (reference sequence). With V trimmed by 0 bases and J by 1 base, 3 bases remained unmatched. The CDR3 spans 16 residues. The CDR3, as DNA: TGTGCCAGCAGTTTATCGGGACAGGGGTTATCCTACGAGCAGTACTTC. Its protein product is CASSLSGQGLSYEQYF.

The rearrangement uses TRBV1 and TRBJ2-3; TRBD2 is taken as the D call from the table, unchecked against the DNA. TRBV1 is a pseudogene segment. The CDR3 loop spans 16 amino acids. The CDR3 nucleotides read TGCACCAGCAGCCAAGTCCTAGCGGGGCTCACAGATACGCAGTATTTT. Translated, it gives CTSSQVLAGLTDTQYF.

The V and J genes are TRBV9 and TRBJ2-5, with D possibly being TRBD2 (5 bases). CDR1 and CDR2 (germline): SGDLS, YYNGEE. Trimming pared 0 bases from V and 5 bases from J, leaving 14 bases between. This CDR3 spans 15 amino acids. The CDR3 DNA sequence: TGTGCCAGCAGCGTAGGATCGGGGTTCTTGGAGACCCAGTACTTC. Translated, it gives CASSVGSGFLETQYF.